The clone carrying this TCR beta chain was found a few times. The antigen is not known. The sample originates from a study of CD8 T cells in ankylosing spondylitis. Researchers built TCR beta libraries using quantitative 5'-RACE with molecular barcodes. TCRdb called the 5' RACE reads again in MiXCR, with one record for every CDR3 protein. The sample lists approximately 520,000 distinct CDR3 sequences, under 5.5% occurring once. Study-wide results and caveats: Disease-linked clones reportedly concentrated significantly in matched ankylosing spondylitis synovial fluid. Apparently characteristic of ankylosing spondylitis blood was a TCR beta motif (roughly eight highly homologous variants).

Looked up from germline, CDR1 is KGHSH and CDR2 is LQKENI. V lost 3 bases, J lost 7 bases, and 7 bases stayed unmatched. This CDR3 contains 14 residues. The chain links TRBV18 to TRBJ1-2; 8 bases are a match to TRBD1. Sequencing was carried out using blood, either unsorted or a sorted T cell fraction (not recorded which). The clonotype was recovered from a male donor with ankylosing spondylitis. For the CDR3, the DNA is TGTGCCAGCTCACCGAACAGGGGGGACGGTGGCTACACCTTC. It translates to CASSPNRGDGGYTF.